The clone carrying this T cell receptor (beta chain) has only a few counts. Germline CDR1 and CDR2: KGHSH and LQKENI. CDR3 length equals 16 residues. V shed 0 bases and J 7 bases; nucleotides not matched to a gene: 7. The data stem from a study of cytomegalovirus exposure and HLA in healthy donors. The PCR used 60 Vbeta and 13 Jbeta primers. Clones were read by immunoSEQ multiplex PCR, and TCRdb kept only the in-frame ones, dropping some. Of roughly 150,000 clones in the sample, over 60% were seen once. The source of this sequence is a woman aged 25 to 39 in good health and CMV-seropositive. Sequencing used PBMCs. The rearrangement joins TRBV18 to TRBJ1-4; TRBD1 matches at 8 bases. CDR3 sequence (DNA): TGTGCCAGCTCACCACCTCAGACAGGGGTCGGTGAAAAACTGTTTTTT. It specifies CASSPPQTGVGEKLFF.